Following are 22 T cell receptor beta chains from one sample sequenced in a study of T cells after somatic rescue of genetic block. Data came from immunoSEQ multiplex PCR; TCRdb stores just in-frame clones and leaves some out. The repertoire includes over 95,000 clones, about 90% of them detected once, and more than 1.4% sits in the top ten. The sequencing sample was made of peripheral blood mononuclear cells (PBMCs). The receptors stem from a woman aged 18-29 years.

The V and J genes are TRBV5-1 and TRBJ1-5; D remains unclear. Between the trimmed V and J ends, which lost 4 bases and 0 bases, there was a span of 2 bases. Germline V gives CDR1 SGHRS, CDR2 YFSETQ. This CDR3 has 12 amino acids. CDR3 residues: CASSISNQPQHF. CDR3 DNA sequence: TGCGCCAGCAGCATTAGCAATCAGCCCCAGCATTTT.

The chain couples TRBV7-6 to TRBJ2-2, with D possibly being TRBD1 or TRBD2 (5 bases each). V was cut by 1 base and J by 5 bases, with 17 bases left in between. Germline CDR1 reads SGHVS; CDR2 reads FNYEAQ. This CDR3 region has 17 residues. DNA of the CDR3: TGTGCCAGCAGCTTAGGCGGTGTGGGGGTTTTGACCGGGGAGCTGTTTTTT. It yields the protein CASSLGGVGVLTGELFF. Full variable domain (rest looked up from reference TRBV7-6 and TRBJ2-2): GAGVSQSPRYKVTKRGQDVALRCDPISGHVSLYWYRQALGQGPEFLTYFNYEAQQDKSGLPNDRFSAERPEGSISTLTIQRTEQRDSAMYRCASSLGGVGVLTGELFFGEGSRLTVL.

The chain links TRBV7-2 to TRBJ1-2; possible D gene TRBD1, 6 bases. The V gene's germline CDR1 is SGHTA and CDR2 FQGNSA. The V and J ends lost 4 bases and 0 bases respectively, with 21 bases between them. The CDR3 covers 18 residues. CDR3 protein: CASSYGAAGDSPNYGYTF. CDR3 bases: TGTGCCAGCAGCTACGGGGCTGCAGGGGACTCTCCTAACTATGGCTACACCTTC.

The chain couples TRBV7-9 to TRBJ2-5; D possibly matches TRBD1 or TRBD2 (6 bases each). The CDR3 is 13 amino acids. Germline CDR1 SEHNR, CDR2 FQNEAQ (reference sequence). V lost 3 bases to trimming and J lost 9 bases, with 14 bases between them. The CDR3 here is CASSLGGPGAQYF. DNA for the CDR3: TGTGCCAGCAGCTTGGGGGGCCCGGGGGCCCAGTACTTC.

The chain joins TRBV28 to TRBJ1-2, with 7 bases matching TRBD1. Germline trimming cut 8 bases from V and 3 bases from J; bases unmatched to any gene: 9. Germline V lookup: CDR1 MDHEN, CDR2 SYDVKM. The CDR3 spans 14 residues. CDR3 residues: CASGQVTLYYGYTF. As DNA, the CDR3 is TGTGCCAGCGGACAGGTCACCCTCTACTATGGCTACACCTTC.

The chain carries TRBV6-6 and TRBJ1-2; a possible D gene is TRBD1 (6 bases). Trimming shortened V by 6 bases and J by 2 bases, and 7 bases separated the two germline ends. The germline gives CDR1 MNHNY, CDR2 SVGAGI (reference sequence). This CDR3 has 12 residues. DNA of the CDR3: TGTGCCAGCAGGACAGGCAACTATGGCTACACCTTC. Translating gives CASRTGNYGYTF.

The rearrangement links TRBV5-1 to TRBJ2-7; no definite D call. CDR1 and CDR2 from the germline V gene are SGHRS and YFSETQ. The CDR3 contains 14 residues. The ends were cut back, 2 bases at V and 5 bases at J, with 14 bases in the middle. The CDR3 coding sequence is TGCGCCAGCAGCTTCCGGGTACAATCTAACGAGCAGTACTTC. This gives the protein CASSFRVQSNEQYF.

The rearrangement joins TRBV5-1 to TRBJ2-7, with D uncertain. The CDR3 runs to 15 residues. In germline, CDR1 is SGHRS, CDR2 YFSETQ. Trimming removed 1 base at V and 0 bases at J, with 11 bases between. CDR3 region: CASSLLSTASYEQYF. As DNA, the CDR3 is TGCGCCAGCAGCTTGTTGTCCACCGCCTCCTACGAGCAGTACTTC. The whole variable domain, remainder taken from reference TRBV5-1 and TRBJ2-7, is KAGVTQTPRYLIKTRGQQVTLSCSPISGHRSVSWYQQTPGQGLQFLFEYFSETQRNKGNFPGRFSGRQFSNSRSEMNVSTLELGDSALYLCASSLLSTASYEQYFGPGTRLTVT.

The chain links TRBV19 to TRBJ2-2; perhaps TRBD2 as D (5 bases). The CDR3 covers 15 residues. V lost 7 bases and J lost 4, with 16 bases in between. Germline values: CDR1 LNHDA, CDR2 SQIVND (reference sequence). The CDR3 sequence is CASTREGPTTGELFF. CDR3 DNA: TGTGCCAGTACCAGAGAGGGTCCAACCACCGGGGAGCTGTTTTTT.

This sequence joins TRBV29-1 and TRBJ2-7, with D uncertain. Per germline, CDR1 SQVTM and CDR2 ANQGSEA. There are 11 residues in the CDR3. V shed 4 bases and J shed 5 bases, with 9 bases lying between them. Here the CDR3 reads CSVGVGNEQYF. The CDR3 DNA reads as TGCAGCGTTGGGGTTGGGAACGAGCAGTACTTC.

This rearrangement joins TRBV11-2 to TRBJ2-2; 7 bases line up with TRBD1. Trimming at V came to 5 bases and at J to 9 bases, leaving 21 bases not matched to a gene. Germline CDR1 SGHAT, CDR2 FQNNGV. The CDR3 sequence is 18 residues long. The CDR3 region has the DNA TGTGCCAGCAGCCCGTGGACTTGGGACAGAACCCTCTTAAGGGAGCTGTTTTTT. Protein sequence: CASSPWTWDRTLLRELFF.

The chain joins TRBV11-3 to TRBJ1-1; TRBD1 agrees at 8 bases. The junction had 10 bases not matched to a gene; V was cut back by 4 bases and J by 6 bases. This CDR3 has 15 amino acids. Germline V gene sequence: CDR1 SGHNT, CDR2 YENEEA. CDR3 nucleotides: TGTGCCAGCAGCTACTCCTCAGACAGGGGCGCTGAAGCTTTCTTT. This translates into CASSYSSDRGAEAFF. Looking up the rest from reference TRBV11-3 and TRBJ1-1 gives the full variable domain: EAGVVQSPRYKIIEKKQPVAFWCNPISGHNTLYWYLQNLGQGPELLIRYENEEAVDDSQLPKDRFSAERLKGVDSTLKIQPAELGDSAVYLCASSYSSDRGAEAFFGQGTRLTVV.

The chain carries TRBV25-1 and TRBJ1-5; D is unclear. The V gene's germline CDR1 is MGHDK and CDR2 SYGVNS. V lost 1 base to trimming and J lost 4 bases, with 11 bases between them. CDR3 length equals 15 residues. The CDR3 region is CASSELMSANQPQHF. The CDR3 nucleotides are TGTGCCAGCAGTGAATTAATGTCGGCTAATCAGCCCCAGCATTTT.

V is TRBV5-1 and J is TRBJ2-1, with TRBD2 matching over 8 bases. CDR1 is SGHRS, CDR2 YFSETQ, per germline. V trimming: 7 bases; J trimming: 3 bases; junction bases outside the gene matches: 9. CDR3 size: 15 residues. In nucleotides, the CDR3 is TGCGCCAGCGAGGGAAGGGCGGGAGGCTACAATGAGCAGTTCTTC. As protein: CASEGRAGGYNEQFF.

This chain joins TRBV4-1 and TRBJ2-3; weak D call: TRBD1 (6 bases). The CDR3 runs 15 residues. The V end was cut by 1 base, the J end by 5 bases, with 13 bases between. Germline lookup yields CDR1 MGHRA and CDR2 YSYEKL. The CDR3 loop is CASSQGSQGGDTQYF. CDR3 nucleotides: TGCGCCAGCAGCCAAGGCTCCCAAGGGGGAGATACGCAGTATTTT.

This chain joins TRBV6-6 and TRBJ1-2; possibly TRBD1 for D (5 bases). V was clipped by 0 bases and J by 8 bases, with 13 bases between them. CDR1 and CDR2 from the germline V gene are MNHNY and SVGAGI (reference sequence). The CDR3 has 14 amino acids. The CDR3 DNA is TGTGCCAGCAGTTACTCTGCGACGACAGCGGGCTACACCTTC. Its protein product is CASSYSATTAGYTF.

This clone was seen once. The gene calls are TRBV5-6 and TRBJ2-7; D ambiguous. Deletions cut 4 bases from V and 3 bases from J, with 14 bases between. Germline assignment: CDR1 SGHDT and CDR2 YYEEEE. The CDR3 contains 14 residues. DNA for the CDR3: TGTGCCAGCAGCCTAGGTGTGGGTAGCTACGAGCAGTACTTC. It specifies CASSLGVGSYEQYF.

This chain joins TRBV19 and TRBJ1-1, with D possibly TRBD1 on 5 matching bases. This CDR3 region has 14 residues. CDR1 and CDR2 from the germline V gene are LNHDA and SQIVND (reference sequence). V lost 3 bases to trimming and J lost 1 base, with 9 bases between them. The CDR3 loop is CASSMWGANTEAFF. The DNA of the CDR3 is TGTGCCAGTAGTATGTGGGGCGCGAACACTGAAGCTTTCTTT.

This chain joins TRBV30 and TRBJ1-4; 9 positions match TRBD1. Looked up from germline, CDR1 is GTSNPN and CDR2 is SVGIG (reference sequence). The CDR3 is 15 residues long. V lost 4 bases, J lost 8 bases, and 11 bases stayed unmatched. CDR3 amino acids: CAWIGLGQGHEKLFF. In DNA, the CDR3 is TGTGCCTGGATCGGGTTGGGACAGGGCCACGAAAAACTGTTTTTT.

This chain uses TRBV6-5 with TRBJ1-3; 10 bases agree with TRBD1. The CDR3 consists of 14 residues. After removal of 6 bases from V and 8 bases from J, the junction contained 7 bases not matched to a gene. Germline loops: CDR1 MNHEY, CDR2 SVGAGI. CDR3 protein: CASSLRDRGHTIYF. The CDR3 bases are TGTGCCAGCAGCCTACGGGACAGGGGACACACCATATATTTT.

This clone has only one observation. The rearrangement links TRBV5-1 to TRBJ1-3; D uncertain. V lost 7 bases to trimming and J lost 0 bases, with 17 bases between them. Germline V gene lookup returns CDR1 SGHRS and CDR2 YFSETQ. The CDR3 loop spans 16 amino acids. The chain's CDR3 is CASCHGGPSSGNTIYF. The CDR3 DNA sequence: TGCGCCAGCTGCCACGGTGGCCCAAGCTCTGGAAACACCATATATTTT.

The CDR3 loop reads CASEETGKNSPLHF. CDR3 bases: TGTGCCAGCGAAGAGACAGGGAAGAATTCACCCCTCCACTTT. This chain uses TRBV5-6 with TRBJ1-6; 7 nucleotides agree with TRBD1. V was clipped by 7 bases and J by 7 bases; unmatched bases: 8. Germline V gives CDR1 SGHDT, CDR2 YYEEEE. CDR3 length: 14 amino acids.